One sample yielded the 32 T cell receptor beta chains listed below, sequenced in a study of blood T cell repertoires in COVID-19. The protocol was immunoSEQ multiplex PCR, while the TCRdb copy is restricted to in-frame clones and leaves out a portion. The sample gives fewer than 250,000 clones, under 90% of which show up once; approximately 4.9% is in the top ten. Specimen: PBMCs or T cells enriched from blood (not recorded which). The receptors stem from a woman between 50 and 59 years old who had been exposed to COVID-19.

J is TRBJ1-2 and V is TRBV29-1; 8 bases align to TRBD1. The trim removed 4 bases at V and 8 bases at J, leaving 6 bases unmatched. CDR3 size: 12 residues. CDR1 and CDR2 from the germline V gene are SQVTM and ANQGSEA. The CDR3 nucleotides are TGCAGCGTTGCTCAGGGGGCGGGCGGCTACACCTTC. Translation gives CSVAQGAGGYTF.

In this sample, this clone turned up once. V and J are TRBV7-9 and TRBJ1-1; 8 bases map to TRBD1. The CDR3 length is 16 residues. V was pared by 5 bases and J by 0 bases, with 8 bases of the junction left unmatched. From germline, CDR1 is SEHNR and CDR2 FQNEAQ (reference sequence). This CDR3 is CASSPRQGLMNTEAFF. As DNA, the CDR3 is TGTGCCAGCAGCCCGCGACAGGGGTTGATGAACACTGAAGCTTTCTTT.

The V call is TRBV7-2, the J call TRBJ2-7, with 12 bases lining up with TRBD2. In germline, CDR1 is SGHTA, CDR2 FQGNSA. The CDR3 sequence is 15 residues long. The ends lost 4 bases at V and 4 bases at J; junction bases unmatched: 5. Here the CDR3 DNA reads TGTGCCAGCAGCTCTAGCGGGGGGGTTCAGTACGAGCAGTACTTC. Translated, it gives CASSSSGGVQYEQYF. The variable domain in full, with the rest retrieved from reference TRBV7-2 and TRBJ2-7, is GAGVSQSPSNKVTEKGKDVELRCDPISGHTALYWYRQSLGQGLEFLIYFQGNSAPDKSGLPSDRFSAERTGGSVSTLTIQRTQQEDSAVYLCASSSSGGVQYEQYFGPGTRLTVT.

V gene TRBV3-1 (or the pseudogene TRBV3-2) combines with J gene TRBJ1-3; D ambiguous. The V and J ends lost 2 bases and 0 bases respectively, with 5 bases between them. The CDR3 contains 14 residues. CDR1 is LGHDT, CDR2 YNNKEL, per germline (reference sequence). CDR3 amino acids: CASSQLSSGNTIYF. CDR3 nucleotides: TGTGCCAGCAGCCAACTGAGCTCTGGAAACACCATATATTTT.

V is TRBV5-1 and J is TRBJ2-7; 8 bases are shared with TRBD2. From germline, CDR1 is SGHRS and CDR2 YFSETQ. CDR3 size: 15 residues. V shed 7 bases and J 2 bases; nucleotides not matched to a gene: 11. CDR3 nucleotides: TGCGCCAGCGGAGTGCAGCGGGGGTTTACCTACGAGCAGTACTTC. Its protein product is CASGVQRGFTYEQYF.

The V call is TRBV7-6, the J call TRBJ2-7; TRBD2 matches 12 bases. V gave up 6 bases and J gave up 7 bases; unmatched junction bases: 10. In germline, CDR1 is SGHVS, CDR2 FNYEAQ. The CDR3 is made up of 15 amino acids. CDR3 bases: TGTGCCAGCAGTTCGGGTCTAGCGGGGGGGCAAGAGCAGTACTTC. This gives the protein CASSSGLAGGQEQYF.

This chain's CDR3 is CASSRRGSYEQYF. The CDR3 DNA sequence: TGTGCCAGCAGCCGAAGAGGGAGCTACGAGCAGTACTTC. The chain uses TRBV3-1 (or the pseudogene TRBV3-2) and TRBJ2-7; a weak D match, TRBD2 (5 bases). Germline assignment: CDR1 LGHDT and CDR2 YNNKEL (reference sequence). V lost 4 bases, J lost 3 bases, and 10 bases lay in between. CDR3 size: 13 residues.

This clone was detected many times. J is TRBJ2-5 and V is TRBV7-9; D might be TRBD1 (6 bases). The germline V and J ends were trimmed by 1 base and 7 bases, with 7 bases remaining between them. The CDR3 totals 12 residues. The germline V gene has CDR1 SEHNR and CDR2 FQNEAQ (reference sequence). The CDR3 loop is CASSLEGGTQYF. The CDR3 region has the DNA TGTGCCAGCAGCTTAGAAGGGGGGACCCAGTACTTC.

The chain has TRBV28 and TRBJ1-1; 9 nucleotides match TRBD1. Germline CDR1 reads MDHEN; CDR2 reads SYDVKM. Losses at the gene ends were 9 bases for V and 4 bases for J; bases not matched to a gene: 12. The CDR3 covers 15 residues. CDR3 bases: TGTGCCAGTCCCCCAAGTAAACAGGGGGCCACTGAAGCTTTCTTT. Amino acid sequence: CASPPSKQGATEAFF.

This sequence joins TRBV12-3 or TRBV12-4 and TRBJ1-1, with D hard to call. This CDR3 has 11 amino acids. Trimming left V 3 bases short and J 6 bases short, with 5 bases between. The CDR3 protein is CASSFAAEAFF. Here the CDR3 DNA reads TGTGCCAGCAGTTTTGCGGCTGAAGCTTTCTTT.

The chain links TRBV29-1 to TRBJ1-2, with 11 bases identical to TRBD1. The CDR3 consists of 15 residues. Germline V lookup: CDR1 SQVTM, CDR2 ANQGSEA. J lost 8 bases, V lost 7 bases, and 15 bases had no gene match. This chain's CDR3 is CSAPGQGASQEGYTF. The CDR3, as DNA: TGCAGCGCCCCAGGACAGGGGGCCTCCCAGGAAGGCTACACCTTC.

The chain couples TRBV27 to TRBJ1-2, with D possibly TRBD1 on 5 matching bases. CDR1 is MNHEY and CDR2 is SMNVEV in the germline V gene (reference sequence). The CDR3 length is 13 residues. Between the trimmed V and J ends, which lost 6 bases and 0 bases, there was a span of 8 bases. The chain's CDR3 is CASSLGPNYGYTF. The CDR3 bases are TGTGCCAGCAGCCTGGGGCCTAACTATGGCTACACCTTC.

The chain has TRBV18 and TRBJ1-2, with 10 bases identical to TRBD1. After removal of 5 bases from V and 0 bases from J, the junction contained 6 bases not matched to a gene. The CDR3 spans 16 residues. Germline loops: CDR1 KGHSH, CDR2 LQKENI. The CDR3 spells CASSRDRGPTNYGYTF. Written as DNA, the CDR3 is TGTGCCAGCTCAAGAGACAGGGGGCCAACTAACTATGGCTACACCTTC.

The V gene is TRBV18, the J gene TRBJ2-7; TRBD1 agrees at 8 bases. The CDR3 runs 14 residues. V shed 6 bases and J 3 bases; nucleotides not matched to a gene: 7. Germline values: CDR1 KGHSH, CDR2 LQKENI. The CDR3 DNA is TGTGCCAGCTCTCGGGACAGGAATTTCTACGAGCAGTACTTC. It encodes CASSRDRNFYEQYF.

This clone has just one count. CDR3 amino acids: CASGEPRGQGTQSTGELFF. Written as DNA, the CDR3 is TGTGCCAGCGGAGAACCTCGCGGGCAGGGGACCCAATCGACCGGGGAGCTGTTTTTT. The chain has TRBV9 and TRBJ2-2; D might be TRBD1 (6 bases). Germline CDR1 SGDLS, CDR2 YYNGEE. Trimming pared 7 bases from V and 5 bases from J, leaving 30 bases between. The CDR3 sequence is 19 residues long.

The rearrangement links TRBV6-4 to TRBJ2-2; 11 bases are a match to TRBD1. Germline lookup yields CDR1 MRHNA and CDR2 SNTAGT. The CDR3 totals 15 residues. J gave up 4 bases and V 5 bases, and 3 bases lay outside the gene matches. For the CDR3, the DNA is TGTGCCAGCAGTTACGGGACAGGGGGCACCGGGGAGCTGTTTTTT. As protein: CASSYGTGGTGELFF.

This chain links TRBV7-2 with TRBJ2-3; D is undetermined. CDR1 is SGHTA, CDR2 FQGNSA, per germline. V lost 0 bases to trimming and J lost 0 bases, with 13 bases between them. There are 17 residues in the CDR3. The CDR3 spells CASSLATASVSTDTQYF. In nucleotides, the CDR3 is TGTGCCAGCAGCTTAGCCACAGCATCCGTGAGCACAGATACGCAGTATTTT. The entire variable domain, with the rest obtained from reference TRBV7-2 and TRBJ2-3, is as follows: GAGVSQSPSNKVTEKGKDVELRCDPISGHTALYWYRQSLGQGLEFLIYFQGNSAPDKSGLPSDRFSAERTGGSVSTLTIQRTQQEDSAVYLCASSLATASVSTDTQYFGPGTRLTVL.

V usage is TRBV6-5 and J usage is TRBJ2-1; 7 nucleotides match TRBD2. J lost 6 bases, V lost 7 bases, and 3 bases had no gene match. The V gene's germline CDR1 is MNHEY and CDR2 SVGAGI. The CDR3 has 12 residues. The DNA of the CDR3 is TGTGCCAGCACCCCGGGGGGCAATGAGCAGTTCTTC. Translated, it gives CASTPGGNEQFF.

The chain uses TRBV12-3 or TRBV12-4 and TRBJ2-2; a weak D match, TRBD2 (6 bases). The germline V and J ends were trimmed by 3 bases and 7 bases, with 9 bases remaining between them. The length of the CDR3 is 13 residues. The CDR3 protein is CASSFGGIGELFF. In nucleotides, the CDR3 is TGTGCCAGCAGTTTCGGAGGGATCGGGGAGCTGTTTTTT.

The genes are TRBV2 and TRBJ2-4, with 11 bases that match TRBD1. The CDR3 consists of 14 residues. J was trimmed by 7 bases and V by 4 bases; bases with no gene match: 3. Germline values: CDR1 SNHLY, CDR2 FYNNEI. The CDR3 reads CASSGTGGLNIQYF. The DNA of the CDR3 is TGTGCCAGCAGTGGGACAGGGGGCTTGAACATTCAGTACTTC.

This rearrangement joins TRBV2 to TRBJ2-4; D unclear. The germline gives CDR1 SNHLY, CDR2 FYNNEI. This CDR3 is 15 amino acids long. V lost 7 bases, J lost 0 bases, and 13 bases lay in between. CDR3 region: CASMVGRLAKNIQYF. Written as DNA, the CDR3 is TGTGCCAGCATGGTTGGCAGACTAGCCAAAAACATTCAGTACTTC.

The rearrangement joins TRBV11-2 to TRBJ1-2; maybe TRBD1 (5 bases). The CDR3 contains 15 residues. Trimming shortened V by 1 base and J by 4 bases, and 13 bases separated the two germline ends. Germline V gene data show CDR1 as SGHAT and CDR2 as FQNNGV. CDR3 sequence reads: CASSLVQQAAYGYTF. In DNA form, the CDR3 reads TGTGCCAGCAGCTTAGTACAACAGGCAGCCTATGGCTACACCTTC.

There are a few counts of this clone. V usage is TRBV10-3 and J usage is TRBJ2-7, with TRBD1 matching 9 bases. The germline V gene has CDR1 ENHRY and CDR2 SYGVKD. This CDR3 comprises 12 residues. With V trimmed by 10 bases and J by 3 bases, 4 bases remained unmatched. The CDR3 region has the DNA TGTGCCACAACGGGACAGGGCTACGAGCAGTACTTC. This translates into CATTGQGYEQYF.

This clone was counted between two and nine times. This rearrangement joins TRBV6-5 to TRBJ1-1, with unresolved D. Looked up from germline, CDR1 is MNHEY and CDR2 is SVGAGI. Trimming cost V 6 bases and J 4 bases, with 18 bases left between them. This CDR3 region has 15 residues. CDR3 amino acids: CASRLQNSGATEAFF. The CDR3 DNA reads as TGTGCCAGCAGACTACAGAACAGCGGCGCCACTGAAGCTTTCTTT.

The rearrangement joins TRBV3-1 (or the pseudogene TRBV3-2) to TRBJ2-7; no firm D call. Germline assignment: CDR1 LGHDT and CDR2 YNNKEL (reference sequence). CDR3 length equals 14 residues. V was shortened by 1 base and J by 3 bases, with 10 bases between the two germline ends. This CDR3 reads CASSQGRVLYEQYF. Written as DNA, the CDR3 is TGTGCCAGCAGCCAAGGACGGGTACTCTACGAGCAGTACTTC.

This clone appeared a single time. The chain links TRBV18 to TRBJ2-1, with 11 bases fitting TRBD2. V dropped 6 bases and J dropped 3; count of bases not matched to a gene: 13. The CDR3 sequence is 18 residues long. Germline CDR1 and CDR2: KGHSH and LQKENI. CDR3 bases: TGTGCCAGCTCGTCTGGGGCACTAGCGGGGGCTTTCTACAATGAGCAGTTCTTC. This codes for CASSSGALAGAFYNEQFF.

J is TRBJ1-2 and V is TRBV7-2, with TRBD1 as a possible D gene (6 bases). This CDR3 region has 13 residues. Germline V CDR1 and CDR2: SGHTA, FQGNSA. Deletions cut 0 bases from V and 11 bases from J, with 13 bases between. The CDR3 nucleotides read TGTGCCAGCAGCTTAGCGTTGGGGGCACTATACACCTTC. Encoded protein: CASSLALGALYTF.

The chain carries TRBV6-4 and TRBJ2-7; D is perhaps TRBD1 (6 bases). The CDR3 has 13 amino acids. Germline lookup yields CDR1 MRHNA and CDR2 SNTAGT. Trimming removed 6 bases from V and 2 bases from J, with 11 bases in between. The CDR3 DNA follows: TGTGCCAGCAGGGCTCAGGGGACCTACGAGCAGTACTTC. Its translation is CASRAQGTYEQYF.

The chain uses TRBV5-1 and TRBJ2-3, with 9 positions matching TRBD1. In germline, CDR1 is SGHRS, CDR2 YFSETQ. The J segment lost 4 bases and the V segment lost 2 bases, leaving 5 bases of the junction unmatched. This CDR3 has 15 residues. In DNA, the CDR3 is TGCGCCAGCAGCTTACAGGGGGCTGAGGCAGATACGCAGTATTTT. It encodes CASSLQGAEADTQYF.

V and J are TRBV6-5 and TRBJ1-4, with TRBD1 matching over 7 bases. Germline V CDR1 and CDR2: MNHEY, SVGAGI. The junction had 7 bases not matched to a gene; V was cut back by 0 bases and J by 6 bases. This CDR3 has 16 amino acids. The CDR3: CASSYSADRADEKLFF. For the CDR3, the DNA is TGTGCCAGCAGTTACTCGGCAGACAGGGCCGATGAAAAACTGTTTTTT.

As DNA, the CDR3 is TGCAGCGTTGCCCCGGACAGCCTTGGCGAGCAGTACTTC. This translates into CSVAPDSLGEQYF. This chain connects TRBV29-1 to TRBJ2-7; possible D gene TRBD1, 6 bases. The V gene's germline CDR1 is SQVTM and CDR2 ANQGSEA. This CDR3 has 13 amino acids. Between the trimmed V and J ends, which lost 4 bases and 6 bases, there was a span of 16 bases.

The J gene is TRBJ2-2, the V gene TRBV12-3 or TRBV12-4, with no clear D. V shed 1 base and J shed 6 bases, with 6 bases lying between them. CDR3 length: 13 residues. DNA for the CDR3: TGTGCCAGCAGTTTAGTTTTCTCCGGGGAGCTGTTTTTT. This gives the protein CASSLVFSGELFF.